What follows are 8 T cell receptor beta chains derived from one specimen sequenced in a study of blood T cell repertoires in COVID-19. Some clones are missing from TCRdb's copy, which holds only in-frame ones; the method was immunoSEQ multiplex PCR. In the table there are over 350,000 clones, 88% of which are singletons. Material: PBMCs or T cells enriched from blood (not recorded which). All receptors derive from a woman in her thirties with acute COVID-19.

The chain couples TRBV10-1 to TRBJ2-3; 13 bases are shared with TRBD2. Losses at the gene ends were 2 bases for V and 0 bases for J; bases not matched to a gene: 5. Germline V gene lookup returns CDR1 WNHNN and CDR2 SYGVQD (reference sequence). The CDR3 length is 18 residues. This CDR3 reads CASSEPGLAGESTDTQYF. The CDR3, as DNA: TGCGCCAGCAGTGAGCCCGGACTAGCGGGGGAAAGCACAGATACGCAGTATTTT.

This clone appeared once. This chain joins TRBV19 and TRBJ1-3; TRBD1 aligns across 7 bases. The CDR3 extends over 14 amino acids. V was clipped by 7 bases and J by 2 bases; unmatched bases: 5. CDR1 is LNHDA, CDR2 SQIVND, per germline (reference sequence). In DNA, the CDR3 is TGTGCCAGTACCCTAGACAGGGCTGGAAACACCATATATTTT. Encoded protein: CASTLDRAGNTIYF.

The chain links TRBV7-3 to TRBJ2-3, with D perhaps matching TRBD1 (5 bases). V was cut by 5 bases and J by 0 bases, with 12 bases left in between. This CDR3 contains 15 residues. Germline-derived CDR1 and CDR2 are SGHTA and FQGTGA. For the CDR3, the DNA is TGTGCCAGCAGCGAGCTAGGGGCTAGCACAGATACGCAGTATTTT. The encoded protein is CASSELGASTDTQYF.

The sample holds one count of this clone. V and J are TRBV28 and TRBJ1-3, with unresolved D. Germline V gene sequence: CDR1 MDHEN, CDR2 SYDVKM. Trimming left V 7 bases short and J 0 bases short, with 16 bases between. The CDR3 runs to 16 residues. The CDR3 is CASNRGTVLSGNTIYF. The CDR3 DNA sequence: TGTGCCAGCAATCGAGGCACGGTCCTCTCTGGAAACACCATATATTTT.

CDR3 amino acids: CASSLGQMNTEAFF. The CDR3 region has the DNA TGCGCCAGCAGTTTGGGACAGATGAACACTGAAGCTTTCTTT. J is TRBJ1-1 and V is TRBV10-1, with 7 bases that match TRBD1. J gave up 0 bases and V 5 bases, and 3 bases lay outside the gene matches. This CDR3 has 14 amino acids. Germline loops: CDR1 WNHNN, CDR2 SYGVQD (reference sequence).

Only a few counts were recorded for this clone. The chain couples TRBV15 to TRBJ2-7, with D tentatively TRBD1 (6 bases). Deletions cut 0 bases from V and 7 bases from J, with 34 bases between. Germline values: CDR1 LNHNV, CDR2 YYDKDF (reference sequence). This CDR3 region has 21 residues. Written as DNA, the CDR3 is TGTGCCACCAGCAGAGATAGGGTATCGGACAGCCCTACTTCCTCCACGCGGGAGCAGTACTTC. This translates into CATSRDRVSDSPTSSTREQYF.

V and J are TRBV7-6 and TRBJ2-2, with 8 bases matching TRBD1. V lost 4 bases, J lost 1 base, and 2 bases stayed unmatched. The CDR3 length is 15 residues. Germline values: CDR1 SGHVS, CDR2 FNYEAQ. This CDR3 is CASSSGTGNTGELFF. CDR3 nucleotide sequence: TGTGCCAGCAGCTCAGGGACAGGGAACACCGGGGAGCTGTTTTTT.

The J gene is TRBJ2-6, the V gene TRBV10-3; a possible D gene is TRBD2 (6 bases). The CDR3 covers 13 residues. The V end lost 9 bases, the J end lost 0 bases, and 6 bases lay between the germline ends. The V gene's germline CDR1 is ENHRY and CDR2 SYGVKD. CDR3 sequence (DNA): TGTGCCATGGGAGGCTCTGGGGCCAACGTCCTGACTTTC. Protein sequence: CAMGGSGANVLTF.